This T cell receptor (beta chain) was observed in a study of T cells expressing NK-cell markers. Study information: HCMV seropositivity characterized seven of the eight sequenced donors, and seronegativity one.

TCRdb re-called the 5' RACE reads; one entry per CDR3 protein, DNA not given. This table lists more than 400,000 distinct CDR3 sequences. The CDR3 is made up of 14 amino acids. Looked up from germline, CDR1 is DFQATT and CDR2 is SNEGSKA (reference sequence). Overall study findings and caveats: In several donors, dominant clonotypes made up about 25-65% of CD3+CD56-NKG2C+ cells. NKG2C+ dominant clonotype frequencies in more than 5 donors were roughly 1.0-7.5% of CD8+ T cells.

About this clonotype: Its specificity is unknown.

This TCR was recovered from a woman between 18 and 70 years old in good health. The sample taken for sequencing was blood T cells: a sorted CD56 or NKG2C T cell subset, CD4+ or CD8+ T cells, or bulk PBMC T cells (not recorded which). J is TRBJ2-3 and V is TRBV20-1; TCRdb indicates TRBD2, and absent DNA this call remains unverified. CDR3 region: CSATSGGVSDTQYF.